The T cell receptor beta chain described here comes from a study of early T cells in non-severe SARS-CoV-2 infection. Study results and caveats: A preference for anti-spike CD8 responses marked VDJdb matching, which missed private and CD4 specificities.

On this clonotype itself: Its antigen remains unidentified.

TCRdb used MiXCR to reprocess the 5' RACE reads, holding one entry per CDR3 protein. This table has tens of thousands of distinct CDR3 sequences, under 11% appearing once. CDR1 and CDR2 from the germline V gene are LNHDA and SQIVND (reference sequence). The ends were cut back, 5 bases at V and 0 bases at J, with 7 bases in the middle. There are 14 residues in the CDR3. The chain is built from TRBV19 and TRBJ1-4; D uncertain. The specimen was whole blood. This TCR derives from an adult who was a healthcare worker with PCR-confirmed SARS-CoV-2 infection or an uninfected control (not recorded which). This chain's CDR3 is CASSWSATNEKLFF. The DNA of the CDR3 is TGTGCCAGTAGTTGGTCAGCAACTAATGAAAAACTGTTTTTT.